The text below deals with one T cell receptor beta chain. With random hexamers, about 0.45 to 1 ug RNA was reverse transcribed. One entry per CDR3 protein results from TCRdb running MiXCR on the immunoSEQ multiplex PCR reads. The data show hundreds of thousands of distinct CDR3 sequences, roughly 93% seen once. FACS was used to enrich TEMRA cells, whereas the CD8+ and CD4+ T cells were obtained by negative isolation. In germline, CDR1 is ENHRY, CDR2 SYGVKD. The CDR3 extends over 13 amino acids. Trimming shortened V by 6 bases and J by 3 bases, and 11 bases separated the two germline ends. The data were obtained in a study of CD8 T cells in Susac syndrome.

This rearrangement joins TRBV10-3 to TRBJ1-1; D call uncertain. Sequenced input: CD4+ T cells from PBMCs. This receptor was taken from a human donor with multiple sclerosis. The CDR3, as DNA: TGTGCCATCAGACAGAATTCCGACACTGAAGCTTTCTTT. Residues: CAIRQNSDTEAFF.